This T cell receptor (beta chain) was identified during a study of blood T cell repertoires in COVID-19. Study-level background: The analysed material was cDNA or gDNA that came from T cells, B-cell-depleted T cells, or PBMCs.

Using immunoSEQ multiplex PCR, the repertoire was profiled, and TCRdb retains in-frame clones only, with some absent. The repertoire includes hundreds of thousands of clones, 86% of them detected once, and roughly 5.7% sits in the top ten. CDR3 size: 14 residues. Trimming removed 7 bases from V and 7 bases from J; junction bases left unmatched: 9. Germline V gives CDR1 LGHDT, CDR2 YNNKEL (reference sequence). This rearrangement joins TRBV3-1 (or the pseudogene TRBV3-2) to TRBJ2-1; 8 bases fit TRBD2. This sequence was found in a man older than 75 with acute or convalescent COVID-19. The sample consisted of peripheral blood. The CDR3: CASTHYSGRNEQFF. CDR3 bases: TGTGCCAGCACCCACTACAGCGGGAGAAATGAGCAGTTCTTC.